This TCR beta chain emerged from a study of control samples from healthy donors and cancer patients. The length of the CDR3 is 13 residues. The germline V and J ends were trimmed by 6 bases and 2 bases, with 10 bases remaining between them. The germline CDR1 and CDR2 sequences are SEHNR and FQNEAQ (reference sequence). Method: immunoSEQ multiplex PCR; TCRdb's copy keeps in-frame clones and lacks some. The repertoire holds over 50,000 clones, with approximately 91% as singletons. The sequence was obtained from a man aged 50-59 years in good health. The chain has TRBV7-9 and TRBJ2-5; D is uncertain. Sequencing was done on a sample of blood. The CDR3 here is CASRFTLQETQYF. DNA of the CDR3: TGTGCCAGCAGATTTACCCTACAAGAGACCCAGTACTTC.